These 13 T cell receptor beta chains share one sample of origin, sequenced in a study of T cells after yellow fever vaccination. MiXCR was run by TCRdb on the 5' RACE reads, yielding one entry per CDR3 protein. The profile shows roughly 150,000 distinct CDR3 sequences, 6.6% of them singletons. This specimen was CD4+ T cells sorted from PBMCs, taken 10 days after the yellow fever booster vaccination. All receptors derive from a man aged 30 to 45 who received the YFV17D yellow fever vaccine.

Many counts were recorded for this clonotype. This chain links TRBV7-6 with TRBJ2-5; D not resolved. CDR3 length: 11 amino acids. The germline V and J ends were trimmed by 5 bases and 4 bases, with 5 bases remaining between them. Germline V lookup: CDR1 SGHVS, CDR2 FNYEAQ. CDR3 DNA: TGTGCCAGCAGCAATACAGAGACCCAGTACTTC. Its translation: CASSNTETQYF.

This clonotype has a count of ten or more. The chain carries TRBV7-2 and TRBJ2-3; TRBD1 might be the D (5 bases). Per germline, CDR1 SGHTA and CDR2 FQGNSA. CDR3 length: 13 amino acids. With 1 base removed from V and 4 bases from J, the gap between germline ends came to 6 bases. The CDR3 sequence is CASSLGRADTQYF. CDR3 sequence (DNA): TGTGCCAGCAGCTTAGGCAGGGCAGATACGCAGTATTTT.

This clonotype has ten or more counts. J is TRBJ2-2 and V is TRBV20-1, with 8 bases lining up with TRBD2. This CDR3 comprises 15 residues. With V trimmed by 4 bases and J by 6 bases, 10 bases remained unmatched. Germline V gives CDR1 DFQATT, CDR2 SNEGSKA (reference sequence). CDR3 in amino acids: CSAIRDGRVAGELFF. CDR3 in DNA: TGCAGTGCTATTCGCGACGGGAGGGTGGCCGGGGAGCTGTTTTTT.

The table lists this clonotype with a few counts. This rearrangement joins TRBV29-1 to TRBJ2-3, with D perhaps assigned TRBD1 or TRBD2 (5 bases each). Germline CDR1 reads SQVTM; CDR2 reads ANQGSEA. The CDR3 has 15 residues. Trimming cost V 7 bases and J 0 bases, with 17 bases left between them. The CDR3 region is CSGRGSSTSTDTQYF. The CDR3 DNA reads TGCAGCGGCCGGGGCAGCTCGACTAGCACAGATACGCAGTATTTT.

This clonotype turned up a few times. This rearrangement joins TRBV5-4 to TRBJ2-1, with 7 bases lining up with TRBD1. The CDR3 sequence is 14 residues long. Germline V gives CDR1 SGHNT, CDR2 YYREEE (reference sequence). V was pared by 6 bases and J by 4 bases, with 7 bases of the junction left unmatched. The CDR3 loop reads CASTGTDKYNEQFF. DNA of the CDR3: TGTGCCAGCACCGGGACAGATAAGTACAATGAGCAGTTCTTC.

This clonotype has only a few counts. The chain is built from TRBV11-2 and TRBJ2-2, with 9 bases that match TRBD1. V shed 4 bases and J 6 bases; nucleotides not matched to a gene: 18. This CDR3 spans 19 amino acids. Germline-derived CDR1 and CDR2 are SGHAT and FQNNGV. CDR3 sequence: CASSSPTGQGNRGAGELFF. The DNA of the CDR3 is TGTGCCAGCAGCTCCCCGACGGGACAGGGCAATAGGGGGGCCGGGGAGCTGTTTTTT.

The sample holds many counts of this clonotype. J is TRBJ1-3 and V is TRBV7-2; 7 nucleotides agree with TRBD1. Trimming cost V 5 bases and J 1 base; bases outside gene matches: 5. The CDR3 has 15 residues. CDR1 is SGHTA, CDR2 FQGNSA, per germline. The CDR3 DNA reads as TGTGCCAGCAGCCCACAGGGGTTTTCTGGAAACACCATATATTTT. Translating gives CASSPQGFSGNTIYF.

This clonotype was seen at least ten times. The chain links TRBV3-1 to TRBJ2-7; 7 bases match TRBD1. V lost 1 base, J lost 3 bases, and 9 bases stayed unmatched. The CDR3 sequence is 16 residues long. Germline values: CDR1 LGHDT, CDR2 YNNKEL (reference sequence). The CDR3 here is CASSQVVRGRGYEQYF. CDR3 in DNA: TGTGCCAGCAGCCAAGTTGTCAGGGGGAGAGGCTACGAGCAGTACTTC.

This clonotype showed up many times. The chain employs TRBV23-1 and TRBJ2-1; a weak D match, TRBD1 (6 bases). TRBV23-1 is an ORF; its function is uncertain. The CDR3 is 16 amino acids. V was pared by 6 bases and J by 8 bases, with 23 bases between. The CDR3 here is CASRDRPRDPVDEQFF. CDR3 bases: TGCGCCAGCAGGGACAGACCTCGGGACCCCGTTGATGAGCAGTTCTTC.

This clonotype was seen repeatedly, ten times or more. The V call is TRBV29-1, the J call TRBJ2-5; D uncertain. The germline V gene has CDR1 SQVTM and CDR2 ANQGSEA. The CDR3 contains 13 residues. Between the trimmed V and J ends, which lost 2 bases and 5 bases, there was a span of 12 bases. DNA of the CDR3: TGCAGCGTTGAATGGCCAGTCCAGGAGACCCAGTACTTC. Residues: CSVEWPVQETQYF. Full variable domain (outside the CDR3, taken from reference TRBV29-1 and TRBJ2-5): SAVISQKPSRDICQRGTSLTIQCQVDSQVTMMFWYRQQPGQSLTLIATANQGSEATYESGFVIDKFPISRPNLTFSTLTVSNMSPEDSSIYLCSVEWPVQETQYFGPGTRLLVL.

This clonotype was seen many times. The V and J genes are TRBV3-1 and TRBJ2-1, with 8 bases aligning to TRBD2. The CDR3 loop spans 16 amino acids. Germline CDR1 is LGHDT and CDR2 is YNNKEL (reference sequence). Trimming cost V 1 base and J 6 bases; bases outside gene matches: 8. The CDR3 protein is CASSQVIGRAGNEQFF. CDR3 bases: TGTGCCAGCAGCCAAGTGATCGGGAGGGCCGGCAATGAGCAGTTCTTC.

This clonotype was counted ten times or more. This sequence joins TRBV4-3 and TRBJ2-1; 10 nucleotides match TRBD1. From germline, CDR1 is LGHNA and CDR2 YSLEER. The V gene end was trimmed by 1 base and the J gene end by 7 bases; junction bases not matched to a gene: 7. CDR3 size: 16 residues. The CDR3 DNA reads as TGCGCCAGCAGCCAAGCTGACAGGGGGCGCCGAAATGAGCAGTTCTTC. Residues: CASSQADRGRRNEQFF.

This clonotype was picked up many times. V is TRBV20-1 and J is TRBJ1-5; TRBD1 is a possible D gene (6 bases). This CDR3 has 14 residues. V gave up 3 bases and J gave up 4 bases, with 13 bases separating them. The germline V gene has CDR1 DFQATT and CDR2 SNEGSKA (reference sequence). The CDR3 region has the DNA TGCAGTGCTAGTCCGGGACATTTGAATCAGCCCCAGCATTTT. Protein sequence: CSASPGHLNQPQHF.